This T cell receptor (beta chain) emerged from a study of early T cells in non-severe SARS-CoV-2 infection. For the study at large: Sequencing input comprised bulk RNA from unsorted whole blood; chain pairing was not available.

General observations from the study: Reliance on VDJdb matching favored anti-spike CD8 responses; private and CD4 specificities were missed.

This CDR3 region has 15 residues. V trimming: 4 bases; J trimming: 5 bases; junction bases outside the gene matches: 6. The germline CDR1 and CDR2 sequences are LNHDA and SQIVND (reference sequence). Individual cDNA molecules were tagged with unique molecular identifiers. Each CDR3 protein gets one entry after TCRdb re-called the 5' RACE reads with MiXCR. In the table there are some 35,000 distinct CDR3 sequences, around 5% of which are singletons. This clonotype has a count of ten or more. As yet, its antigen is unknown. This chain connects TRBV19 to TRBJ2-2, with 8 bases that match TRBD1. This TCR derives from an adult who was a healthcare worker with PCR-confirmed SARS-CoV-2 infection or an uninfected control (not recorded which). Sequenced material: whole blood. CDR3 nucleotide sequence: TGTGCCAGTAGTAGCCAGGGGGCGCGGACCGGGGAGCTGTTTTTT. Translation gives CASSSQGARTGELFF.